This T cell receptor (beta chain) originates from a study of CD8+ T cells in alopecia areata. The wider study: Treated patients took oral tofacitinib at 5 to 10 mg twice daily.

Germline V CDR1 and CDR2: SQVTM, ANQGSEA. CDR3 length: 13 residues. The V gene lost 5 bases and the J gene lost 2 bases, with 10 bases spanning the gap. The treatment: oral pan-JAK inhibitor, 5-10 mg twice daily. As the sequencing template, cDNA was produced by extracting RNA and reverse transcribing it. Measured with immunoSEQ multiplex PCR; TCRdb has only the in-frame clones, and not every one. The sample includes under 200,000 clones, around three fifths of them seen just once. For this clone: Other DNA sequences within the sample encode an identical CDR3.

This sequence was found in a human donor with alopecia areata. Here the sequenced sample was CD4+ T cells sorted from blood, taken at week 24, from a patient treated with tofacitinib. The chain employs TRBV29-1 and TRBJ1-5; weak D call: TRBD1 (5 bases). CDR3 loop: CSVQGSRNQPQHF. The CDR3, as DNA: TGCAGCGTTCAGGGCTCGCGCAATCAGCCCCAGCATTTT.